These 10 T cell receptor beta chains share one sample of origin, sequenced in a study of cytomegalovirus exposure and HLA in healthy donors. The PCR made use of 60 Vbeta and 13 Jbeta primers. The method was immunoSEQ multiplex PCR; TCRdb's version includes in-frame clones alone and lacks a portion of them. The table includes 100,000 to 150,000 clones, 74% detected once. Sequencing was carried out using PBMCs. These receptors came from a woman aged 45-65 years in good health and CMV-seropositive.

The chain has TRBV7-2 and TRBJ1-5; the match to TRBD1 covers 12 bases. CDR3 size: 13 residues. Germline CDR1 is SGHTA and CDR2 is FQGNSA. Losses at the gene ends were 8 bases for V and 6 bases for J; bases not matched to a gene: 2. CDR3 nucleotide sequence: TGTGCCAGCGGGACAGGGGGCGTTCAGCCCCAGCATTTT. This sequence encodes CASGTGGVQPQHF.

The gene calls are TRBV6-5 and TRBJ1-1; a possible D gene is TRBD1 (5 bases). The V end lost 2 bases, the J end lost 1 base, and 5 bases lay between the germline ends. This CDR3 region has 13 residues. CDR1 and CDR2 (germline): MNHEY, SVGAGI. The CDR3 DNA follows: TGTGCCAGCAGTTACCAGGGGAACACTGAAGCTTTCTTT. Translation gives CASSYQGNTEAFF.

This clone was observed once. The chain recombines TRBV18 with TRBJ1-3; no clear D gene. Germline V gene sequence: CDR1 KGHSH, CDR2 LQKENI. V lost 5 bases and J 8 bases, leaving 7 bases between the germline ends. The CDR3 has 11 amino acids. Here the CDR3 DNA reads TGTGCCAGCTCAGGCACAGACACCATATATTTT. It specifies CASSGTDTIYF.

This chain links TRBV4-2 with TRBJ1-2; TRBD1 agrees at 9 bases. This CDR3 has 13 residues. CDR1 and CDR2 from the germline V gene are LGHNA and YNFKEQ. V lost 6 bases, J lost 6 bases, and 5 bases stayed unmatched. The CDR3 loop reads CASSRQGGDGYTF. For the CDR3, the DNA is TGTGCCAGCAGTCGACAGGGGGGGGATGGCTACACCTTC.

V is TRBV19 and J is TRBJ1-5, with 11 bases fitting TRBD1. The V gene end was trimmed by 1 base and the J gene end by 7 bases; junction bases not matched to a gene: 6. The CDR3 is 16 residues long. Per germline, CDR1 LNHDA and CDR2 SQIVND (reference sequence). CDR3 loop: CASSIAGQGGGQPQHF. The CDR3 DNA follows: TGTGCCAGTAGTATAGCGGGACAGGGGGGGGGACAGCCCCAGCATTTT.

The table lists this clone with a few counts. This chain links TRBV4-3 with TRBJ1-3; D is ambiguous. Deletions cut 0 bases from V and 4 bases from J, with 4 bases between. The germline V gene has CDR1 LGHNA and CDR2 YSLEER. The CDR3 length is 13 residues. This chain's CDR3 is CASSQDQGNTIYF. CDR3 sequence (DNA): TGCGCCAGCAGCCAAGATCAGGGAAACACCATATATTTT.

The CDR3 DNA sequence: TGTGCCAGCTCACCCCTCGACAGGGGTTCCTATGGCTACACCTTC. Its protein is CASSPLDRGSYGYTF. This chain links TRBV18 with TRBJ1-2; 8 bases are shared with TRBD1. The CDR3 has 15 amino acids. The germline V gene has CDR1 KGHSH and CDR2 LQKENI. The trim removed 3 bases at V and 4 bases at J, leaving 7 bases unmatched.

There are a few counts of this clone. This chain uses TRBV5-4 with TRBJ2-7, with D perhaps matching TRBD2 (5 bases). The CDR3 runs 16 residues. V lost 0 bases and J lost 5, with 18 bases in between. In germline, CDR1 is SGHNT, CDR2 YYREEE (reference sequence). This CDR3 is CASSLGALGRWDEQYF. The DNA of the CDR3 is TGTGCCAGCAGCTTGGGGGCCCTGGGGAGATGGGACGAGCAGTACTTC.

This chain uses TRBV7-9 with TRBJ2-4; 7 bases agree with TRBD1. CDR1 is SEHNR and CDR2 is FQNEAQ in the germline V gene (reference sequence). The trim removed 5 bases at V and 6 bases at J, leaving 7 bases unmatched. The CDR3 contains 14 residues. The CDR3 loop reads CASSTWDSPNIQYF. The CDR3 DNA follows: TGTGCCAGCAGCACGTGGGACAGCCCAAACATTCAGTACTTC.

This clone was counted a single time. CDR3 DNA: TGTGCCAGCAGTGAGCAAGAGACCCAGTACTTC. This sequence encodes CASSEQETQYF. The V and J genes are TRBV6-6 and TRBJ2-5; D unresolved. This CDR3 is 11 amino acids long. CDR1 and CDR2 (germline): MNHNY, SVGAGI (reference sequence). V was clipped by 5 bases and J by 2 bases, with 3 bases between them.